These 27 T cell receptor beta chains came from one sample sequenced in a study of cytomegalovirus exposure and HLA in healthy donors (TCRdb year 2017). Receptor amplification or capture employed the immunoSEQ multiplex PCR assay. For the multiplex PCR, a mixture combining 60 forward primers for TCR Vbeta segments and 13 reverse primers for TCR Jbeta segments was used. TCRdb re-hosts the immuneACCESS table, in-frame sequences only. Its copies lack some clones; in the studies checked, an unresolved V gene accounts for under half of them, and the cause for the rest is not known. Recorded for this sample are about 150,000 clones; 66% of them occurred a single time. Clones ranked in the top ten supply approximately 1.6% of the sample. Sequenced sample: PBMCs. These receptors all come from a human donor in good health.

The V call is TRBV29-1, the J call TRBJ2-5; D gene unclear. Germline V gene lookup returns CDR1 SQVTM and CDR2 ANQGSEA. The CDR3 has 11 amino acids. The V gene lost 6 bases and the J gene lost 5 bases, with 10 bases spanning the gap. CDR3 coding DNA: TGCAGCGTGCGGCCCGGGGAGACCCAGTACTTC. The encoded protein is CSVRPGETQYF.

V gene TRBV4-1 combines with J gene TRBJ2-3, with TRBD2 matching over 14 bases. The V segment lost 1 base and the J segment 2 bases; nucleotides outside the gene matches: 8. The CDR3 is 19 amino acids. Germline V gene data show CDR1 as MGHRA and CDR2 as YSYEKL. CDR3 loop: CASSQGTSGRSKNTDTQYF. The CDR3 DNA reads TGCGCCAGCAGCCAAGGGACTAGCGGGAGGTCCAAAAACACAGATACGCAGTATTTT.

This clone has a handful of counts. The V call is TRBV5-1, the J call TRBJ1-1, with 8 bases aligning to TRBD1. Germline V gene lookup returns CDR1 SGHRS and CDR2 YFSETQ. The CDR3 contains 12 residues. V shed 5 bases, J shed 12 bases, and the junction held 9 bases outside the gene matches. The CDR3 protein is CASRTDREGSFF. The DNA for the CDR3 is TGCGCCAGCAGGACGGACAGGGAGGGATCTTTCTTT.

This clone was seen a few times. The chain carries TRBV6-1 and TRBJ2-5, with TRBD2 as a possible D gene (6 bases). The germline gives CDR1 MNHNS, CDR2 SASEGT. CDR3 length: 14 amino acids. With 2 bases removed from V and 5 bases from J, the gap between germline ends came to 12 bases. This CDR3 is CASSELGAGETQYF. In nucleotides, the CDR3 is TGTGCCAGCAGTGAATTAGGGGCGGGGGAGACCCAGTACTTC.

V usage is TRBV23-1 and J usage is TRBJ2-1; D possibly corresponds to TRBD2 (5 bases). TRBV23-1 is known as an ORF, though its function is uncertain. Trimming took off 4 bases at V and 0 bases at J, with 13 bases between the two ends. The CDR3 has 16 amino acids. This CDR3 is CASSPFCGFSYNEQFF. The CDR3 DNA is TGCGCCAGCAGTCCTTTCTGCGGGTTCTCCTACAATGAGCAGTTCTTC.

The chain is built from TRBV28 and TRBJ1-1, with 7 bases lining up with TRBD1. The germline gives CDR1 MDHEN, CDR2 SYDVKM. CDR3 size: 13 residues. V dropped 8 bases and J dropped 8; count of bases not matched to a gene: 11. The CDR3 is CASGYHDRAEAFF. The CDR3 nucleotides read TGTGCCAGCGGCTACCACGACAGGGCGGAAGCTTTCTTT. Full variable domain (remainder filled in from reference TRBV28 and TRBJ1-1): DVKVTQSSRYLVKRTGEKVFLECVQDMDHENMFWYRQDPGLGLRLIYFSYDVKMKEKGDIPEGYSVSREKKERFSLILESASTNQTSMYLCASGYHDRAEAFFGQGTRLTVV.

The sample holds a few counts of this clone. The J gene is TRBJ2-7, the V gene TRBV6-6; 9 bases align to TRBD1. The CDR3 sequence is 14 residues long. Unmatched junction bases numbered 6, after V lost 6 bases and J lost 3 bases. Per the germline V gene, CDR1 is MNHNY and CDR2 is SVGAGI (reference sequence). As DNA, the CDR3 is TGTGCCAGCAGGGGACAGGGAGGGGGCTACGAGCAGTACTTC. Translated: CASRGQGGGYEQYF.

The chain joins TRBV29-1 to TRBJ2-7, with 16 bases fitting TRBD2. V lost 5 bases and J lost 2; bases outside the gene matches: 9. The germline gives CDR1 SQVTM, CDR2 ANQGSEA. The CDR3 runs to 17 residues. Here the CDR3 DNA reads TGCAGCGTTTTTGCCCCGGGACTAGCGGGAGGGCCCTACGAGCAGTACTTC. This gives the protein CSVFAPGLAGGPYEQYF.

The gene calls are TRBV5-1 and TRBJ2-3; the match to TRBD1 covers 12 bases. This CDR3 is 16 amino acids long. With V trimmed by 3 bases and J by 4 bases, 6 bases remained unmatched. CDR1 and CDR2 (germline): SGHRS, YFSETQ. The CDR3 DNA follows: TGCGCCAGCAGCTATCGTGGGGACAGGGGGCCAGATACGCAGTATTTT. It specifies CASSYRGDRGPDTQYF.

The chain recombines TRBV2 with TRBJ2-7, with 9 positions matching TRBD1. V lost 6 bases to trimming and J lost 2 bases; unmatched junction nucleotides: 2. Germline V gene lookup returns CDR1 SNHLY and CDR2 FYNNEI. The CDR3 is made up of 13 amino acids. CDR3 sequence: CASRRDRAYEQYF. The CDR3 nucleotides read TGTGCCAGCAGACGGGACAGGGCCTACGAGCAGTACTTC.

This clone appeared once. The rearrangement links TRBV11-3 to TRBJ2-7; possibly TRBD1 for D (6 bases). The V end was cut by 3 bases, the J end by 5 bases, with 11 bases between. This CDR3 comprises 13 residues. Germline CDR1 and CDR2: SGHNT and YENEEA. The CDR3 bases are TGTGCCAGCAGCTTGGGGGCAGGGGACGAGCAGTACTTC. Residues: CASSLGAGDEQYF.

The gene calls are TRBV19 and TRBJ2-2; D possibly corresponds to TRBD1 (6 bases). Germline V lookup: CDR1 LNHDA, CDR2 SQIVND (reference sequence). This CDR3 is built from 18 residues. With 7 bases removed from V and 2 bases from J, the gap between germline ends came to 23 bases. The CDR3 region has the DNA TGTGCCAGTACCCCCCCGGGGTACAGGGCCCTCAACACCGGGGAGCTGTTTTTT. Residues: CASTPPGYRALNTGELFF.

The chain joins TRBV11-3 to TRBJ2-3; D uncertain. The V gene's germline CDR1 is SGHNT and CDR2 YENEEA. This CDR3 region has 14 residues. V lost 2 bases and J 6 bases, leaving 12 bases between the germline ends. The CDR3 reads CASSLSRTDDTQYF. The CDR3, as DNA: TGTGCCAGCAGCTTATCCCGCACTGATGATACGCAGTATTTT. The whole variable domain, remainder taken from reference TRBV11-3 and TRBJ2-3, is EAGVVQSPRYKIIEKKQPVAFWCNPISGHNTLYWYLQNLGQGPELLIRYENEEAVDDSQLPKDRFSAERLKGVDSTLKIQPAELGDSAVYLCASSLSRTDDTQYFGPGTRLTVL.

J is TRBJ2-7 and V is TRBV11-3; 9 positions agree with TRBD1. This CDR3 spans 15 amino acids. Germline V gene data show CDR1 as SGHNT and CDR2 as YENEEA. V was pared by 1 base and J by 4 bases, with 5 bases of the junction left unmatched. The CDR3 loop reads CASSLGQGQGYEQYF. The CDR3 nucleotides are TGTGCCAGCAGCTTAGGACAAGGACAGGGGTACGAGCAGTACTTC.

This clone was seen more than once but under ten times. The chain links TRBV18 to TRBJ2-5, with 7 positions matching TRBD1. This CDR3 comprises 15 residues. Germline V CDR1 and CDR2: KGHSH, LQKENI. The V segment lost 2 bases and the J segment 5 bases; nucleotides outside the gene matches: 8. The CDR3 nucleotides are TGTGCCAGCTCACCAGATACAGGGGTCGGTGAGACCCAGTACTTC. Amino acids: CASSPDTGVGETQYF.

Concerning this clone itself: The sample has other DNA sequences that encode this CDR3 too. The V call is TRBV7-2, the J call TRBJ1-5; 7 bases fit TRBD1. The V segment lost 1 base and the J segment 6 bases; nucleotides outside the gene matches: 6. CDR1 and CDR2 (germline): SGHTA, FQGNSA. This CDR3 comprises 15 residues. CDR3 residues: CASSLGQGAGQPQHF. DNA of the CDR3: TGTGCCAGCAGCTTAGGACAGGGAGCGGGTCAGCCCCAGCATTTT.

CDR3: CASSLWGTVNTEAFF. The CDR3 region has the DNA TGTGCCAGCAGTTTATGGGGGACAGTGAACACTGAAGCTTTCTTT. This chain uses TRBV27 with TRBJ1-1; 7 bases align to TRBD1. Germline lookup yields CDR1 MNHEY and CDR2 SMNVEV (reference sequence). The CDR3 is 15 amino acids. J was trimmed by 0 bases and V by 1 base; bases with no gene match: 2.

The chain joins TRBV5-1 to TRBJ2-7, with D perhaps TRBD1 (5 bases). The germline gives CDR1 SGHRS, CDR2 YFSETQ. V was shortened by 0 bases and J by 3 bases, with 7 bases between the two germline ends. CDR3 length: 13 residues. CDR3 bases: TGCGCCAGCAGCTTGGAAGACAGCTACGAGCAGTACTTC. The encoded protein is CASSLEDSYEQYF.

Concerning this clone: Other DNA sequences in the sample encode the same CDR3. The chain has TRBV9 and TRBJ2-1, with 10 positions matching TRBD2. After removal of 5 bases from V and 7 bases from J, the junction contained 6 bases not matched to a gene. Germline-derived CDR1 and CDR2 are SGDLS and YYNGEE. The CDR3 has 14 residues. This chain's CDR3 is CASSAGLALNEQFF. CDR3 bases: TGTGCCAGCAGTGCGGGACTAGCGTTGAATGAGCAGTTCTTC.

This rearrangement joins TRBV28 to TRBJ2-7; 7 nucleotides agree with TRBD1. CDR1 and CDR2 (germline): MDHEN, SYDVKM. Trimming cost V 8 bases and J 3 bases; bases outside gene matches: 10. CDR3 length: 14 amino acids. The CDR3 is CASGYLGTDYEQYF. The DNA of the CDR3 is TGTGCCAGCGGCTACTTAGGGACAGACTACGAGCAGTACTTC.

The chain couples TRBV9 to TRBJ2-1; D is ambiguous. Trimming took 4 bases from V and 3 from J, leaving 11 bases between them. The CDR3 contains 14 residues. Germline lookup yields CDR1 SGDLS and CDR2 YYNGEE. The CDR3 is CASSYRLDYNEQFF. CDR3 sequence (DNA): TGTGCCAGCAGCTACCGACTCGACTACAATGAGCAGTTCTTC. Full variable domain (rest looked up from reference TRBV9 and TRBJ2-1): DSGVTQTPKHLITATGQRVTLRCSPRSGDLSVYWYQQSLDQGLQFLIQYYNGEERAKGNILERFSAQQFPDLHSELNLSSLELGDSALYFCASSYRLDYNEQFFGPGTRLTVL.

This clone was seen more than once but under ten times. The rearrangement uses TRBV10-2 and TRBJ1-4; 8 bases map to TRBD1. With V trimmed by 6 bases and J by 5 bases, 5 bases remained unmatched. This CDR3 is 14 amino acids long. CDR1 is WSHSY, CDR2 SAAADI, per germline. This CDR3 reads CASRERQGNEKLFF. In DNA form, the CDR3 reads TGCGCCAGCAGAGAGAGACAGGGGAATGAAAAACTGTTTTTT.

CDR3 amino acids: CASSSQASPANTEAFF. CDR3 DNA sequence: TGCGCCAGCAGCTCGCAGGCGTCGCCTGCGAACACTGAAGCTTTCTTT. The rearrangement links TRBV5-1 to TRBJ1-1; no definite D call. V lost 3 bases and J lost 1, with 16 bases in between. The CDR3 loop spans 16 amino acids. Germline CDR1 reads SGHRS; CDR2 reads YFSETQ.

This clone was counted only a few times. The chain combines TRBV7-9 with TRBJ2-1, with D perhaps matching TRBD1 (6 bases). V was shortened by 5 bases and J by 6 bases, with 14 bases between the two germline ends. CDR1 and CDR2 from the germline V gene are SEHNR and FQNEAQ (reference sequence). The CDR3 has 14 amino acids. CDR3 sequence: CASSLDRDTNEQFF. The CDR3 coding sequence is TGTGCCAGCAGCCTAGATCGGGACACCAATGAGCAGTTCTTC.

J is TRBJ2-1 and V is TRBV11-2, with D perhaps matching TRBD1 (6 bases). Trimming shortened V by 6 bases and J by 1 base, and 19 bases separated the two germline ends. From germline, CDR1 is SGHAT and CDR2 FQNNGV. The CDR3 is 17 residues long. CDR3 loop: CASRGASVEGSYNEQFF. The CDR3 bases are TGTGCCAGCAGGGGGGCGTCTGTCGAAGGTTCCTACAATGAGCAGTTCTTC.

The chain employs TRBV7-9 and TRBJ2-2; a weak D match, TRBD2 (6 bases). Germline CDR1 is SEHNR and CDR2 is FQNEAQ (reference sequence). CDR3 length: 13 residues. Trimming removed 8 bases at V and 6 bases at J, with 13 bases between. DNA of the CDR3: TGTGCCAGCGGCGAGGGAGGCCCCGGGGAGCTGTTTTTT. It codes for CASGEGGPGELFF.

The chain has TRBV28 and TRBJ2-2, with TRBD1 matching 7 bases. The germline V gene encodes CDR1 MDHEN and CDR2 SYDVKM. Germline trimming cut 6 bases from V and 4 bases from J; bases unmatched to any gene: 5. The CDR3 runs to 14 residues. The CDR3 sequence is CASRTDRLTGELFF. In nucleotides, the CDR3 is TGTGCCAGCAGGACGGACAGGCTCACCGGGGAGCTGTTTTTT.